The 5 T cell receptor beta chains listed next were all sequenced from one sample in a study of blood T cell repertoires in COVID-19 (TCRdb year 2020). The method was the immunoSEQ multiplex PCR assay. This immuneACCESS table, as held by TCRdb, lists in-frame sequences with V and J called but not all clones. Of the missing ones, under half trace to an unresolved V gene in checked studies; the others have no known cause. Within this sample are almost 500,000 clones, with 70% to 90% of them counted one time only. In total, the top ten clones hold around 8% of the sample. The sample comprised PBMCs or T cells enriched from blood (not recorded which). These receptors were collected from an older woman who had recovered from COVID-19.

The J gene is TRBJ2-7, the V gene TRBV5-6; D perhaps matches TRBD2 (6 bases). Per germline, CDR1 SGHDT and CDR2 YYEEEE. The CDR3 loop spans 13 amino acids. The V end was cut by 3 bases, the J end by 3 bases, with 10 bases between. The CDR3 protein is CASSSTGGYEQYF. CDR3 in DNA: TGTGCCAGCAGCTCGACCGGGGGCTACGAGCAGTACTTC.

The chain combines TRBV7-2 with TRBJ1-2, with no clear D. V gave up 7 bases and J gave up 0 bases, with 6 bases separating them. Germline V gene lookup returns CDR1 SGHTA and CDR2 FQGNSA. The CDR3 loop spans 12 amino acids. In DNA form, the CDR3 reads TGTGCCAGCACGGGAGCTAACTATGGCTACACCTTC. It codes for CASTGANYGYTF. The full variable domain, in which reference TRBV7-2 and TRBJ1-2 provide the parts outside the CDR3, is GAGVSQSPSNKVTEKGKDVELRCDPISGHTALYWYRQSLGQGLEFLIYFQGNSAPDKSGLPSDRFSAERTGGSVSTLTIQRTQQEDSAVYLCASTGANYGYTFGSGTRLTVV.

The chain joins TRBV7-9 to TRBJ2-7; D is unclear. The CDR3 spans 13 residues. Trimming cost V 1 base and J 7 bases, with 11 bases left between them. Germline V gene data show CDR1 as SEHNR and CDR2 as FQNEAQ (reference sequence). CDR3 coding DNA: TGTGCCAGCAGCTTAGGGCCAGGTCGTGAGCAGTACTTC. Its translation is CASSLGPGREQYF.

This rearrangement joins TRBV5-8 to TRBJ1-2; 7 positions match TRBD1. Germline V gives CDR1 SGHTS, CDR2 YDEGEE. Trimming at V came to 2 bases and at J to 4 bases, leaving 8 bases not matched to a gene. CDR3 length: 15 amino acids. CDR3 coding DNA: TGTGCCAGCAGCTTAAAAACAGGGGACCCCTATGGCTACACCTTC. Protein sequence: CASSLKTGDPYGYTF.

V and J are TRBV19 and TRBJ2-6; possible D gene TRBD2, 6 bases. Trimming removed 9 bases from V and 0 bases from J, with 15 bases in between. Looked up from germline, CDR1 is LNHDA and CDR2 is SQIVND (reference sequence). The CDR3 has 16 amino acids. The CDR3 loop is CASQGLSTSGANVLTF. DNA for the CDR3: TGTGCCAGCCAGGGACTGTCTACCTCTGGGGCCAACGTCCTGACTTTC.